This T cell receptor (beta chain) appears in the sequencing data of a study of control samples from healthy donors and cancer patients. The table lists this clone with a count of one. Here immunoSEQ multiplex PCR was the method, and the copy in TCRdb shows in-frame clones only, minus some. The table records about 100,000 clones, 87% of them present only once. Input material: blood. This TCR was sampled from a woman between 45 and 60 years old in good health.

The CDR3: CSASAAGENYNEQFF. CDR3 DNA sequence: TGCAGTGCTAGTGCGGCGGGAGAAAACTACAATGAGCAGTTCTTC. The V and J genes are TRBV20-1 and TRBJ2-1, with 7 nucleotides matching TRBD2. Germline lookup yields CDR1 DFQATT and CDR2 SNEGSKA (reference sequence). The CDR3 loop spans 15 amino acids. V lost 3 bases, J lost 3 bases, and 8 bases stayed unmatched.